This T cell receptor (beta chain) was retrieved from a study of shared clonotypes between healthy human individuals. Whole-study context: Each donor's CD4 naive and CD4 memory cells filled three plates apiece, CD8 naive two, and CD8 memory one.

Only one count was recorded for this clone. The antigen remains undetermined. The naive CD8 population came from CD45RO-negative cells selected for CCR7, without terminally differentiated effector memory CD45RA+ cells. Donors were healthy HIV-negative adults without recently reported acute infections or vaccinations. Study findings and constraints: Only blood underwent sampling, and tissue repertoires likely differ.

Some clones are missing from TCRdb's copy, which holds only in-frame ones; the method was immunoSEQ multiplex PCR. There are about 680,000 clones in the sample; 92% occur only once, and nearly 25% lies in the top ten. Germline-derived CDR1 and CDR2 are PRHDT and FYEKMQ (reference sequence). The CDR3 runs to 15 residues. V lost 5 bases and J lost 6; bases outside the gene matches: 9. This chain links TRBV13 with TRBJ1-5; 8 nucleotides match TRBD1. Sequenced input: naive CD8+ T cells sorted from blood. This receptor was identified in a young man in good health. This chain's CDR3 is CASSTRSGGLQPQHF. As DNA, the CDR3 is TGTGCCAGCAGCACCAGATCAGGGGGCCTTCAGCCCCAGCATTTT.